What follows describes a single T cell receptor beta chain. In the authors' methods: The assay estimated nucleated cells by amplifying reference gene primers. TCRdb keeps only in-frame clones here, not all; method: immunoSEQ multiplex PCR. Clone size and the V and J calls come from that table; the DNA yielded D and trimming. The sample lists roughly 210,000 clones; 80% to 90% were seen once. The data derive from a study of blood T cell repertoires in COVID-19. Study overall: Specimens from acute and convalescent COVID-19 originated in the United States, Italy and Spain. Nucleic acid was either cDNA or gDNA, and it came from T cells, B-cell-depleted T cells, or PBMCs.

The Seattle patients joined while their infection was active and were tracked longitudinally afterward. The V end was cut by 0 bases, the J end by 3 bases, with 8 bases between. The CDR3 loop spans 14 amino acids. The germline CDR1 and CDR2 sequences are ENHRY and SYGVKD. Sequences were obtained from peripheral blood. The clonotype originates from a woman of 80 years or more with COVID-19, enrolled during active disease. The J gene is TRBJ1-1, the V gene TRBV10-3, with D possibly being TRBD1 (5 bases). In DNA form, the CDR3 reads TGTGCCATCAGTGAGTCGGTCAGGGACACTGAAGCTTTCTTT. This translates into CAISESVRDTEAFF.